This T cell receptor beta chain was documented in a study of CD8+ T cells in alopecia areata. This CDR3 comprises 15 residues. The V end lost 0 bases, the J end lost 3 bases, and 9 bases lay between the germline ends. Germline assignment: CDR1 MNHEY and CDR2 SMNVEV (reference sequence). Sequencing used cDNA as its template, made by extracting RNA and reverse transcribing it. This table comes from immunoSEQ multiplex PCR, and its TCRdb copy is limited to in-frame clones, with some not included. The table has 75,000 to 85,000 clones, around 65% seen once. Treatment denoted: oral pan-JAK inhibitor, 5-10 mg twice daily.

The chain is built from TRBV27 and TRBJ2-1; no firm D call. The sequenced sample was CD8+ T cells sorted from blood, obtained at week 24, from a patient treated with tofacitinib. The source is a human donor with alopecia areata. This chain's CDR3 is CASSLSPGLYNEQFF. CDR3 sequence (DNA): TGTGCCAGCAGTTTATCGCCCGGCCTCTACAATGAGCAGTTCTTC.